Below are 30 T cell receptor beta chains sequenced from a single sample in a study of T cells in localized non-small cell lung cancer. Libraries were prepared by immunoSEQ multiplex PCR; TCRdb keeps only in-frame clonotypes and omits some of them. The sample lists over a thousand clones; approximately 25% were seen once. The sequences come from lung tumor tissue, collected before any cancer treatment. The receptors stem from a female donor over 55 with stage II lung adenocarcinoma.

The chain employs TRBV19 and TRBJ2-1; 11 bases match TRBD2. V gave up 7 bases and J gave up 4 bases; unmatched junction bases: 6. The CDR3 is made up of 15 amino acids. The germline CDR1 and CDR2 sequences are LNHDA and SQIVND (reference sequence). CDR3 protein: CASTWTSGRYNEQFF. The CDR3 DNA is TGTGCCAGTACCTGGACTAGCGGGCGATACAATGAGCAGTTCTTC.

This clone was seen a handful of times. The chain links TRBV11-3 to TRBJ2-7, with 7 bases aligning to TRBD2. Germline values: CDR1 SGHNT, CDR2 YENEEA. Trimming at V came to 3 bases and at J to 1 base, leaving 3 bases not matched to a gene. This CDR3 has 14 residues. CDR3 sequence (DNA): TGTGCCAGCAGCTTGAGACTAGCTTCCTACGAGCAGTACTTC. It codes for CASSLRLASYEQYF.

A few counts support this clone. The chain joins TRBV11-3 to TRBJ2-3, with TRBD2 identical over 10 bases. The ends lost 5 bases at V and 3 bases at J; junction bases unmatched: 5. The germline V gene has CDR1 SGHNT and CDR2 YENEEA. The CDR3 has 15 amino acids. This chain's CDR3 is CASSPILAGTDTQYF. CDR3 DNA: TGTGCCAGCAGCCCCATACTAGCGGGAACAGATACGCAGTATTTT.

By share, this clone counts as medium-sized (0.01 to 0.1%). The chain carries TRBV11-3 and TRBJ1-2; possibly TRBD1 for D (6 bases). Trimming took off 5 bases at V and 0 bases at J, with 16 bases between the two ends. This CDR3 is built from 16 residues. Germline assignment: CDR1 SGHNT and CDR2 YENEEA. The chain's CDR3 is CASSRTESMPNYGYTF. The CDR3 DNA follows: TGTGCCAGCAGCCGGACAGAGTCAATGCCTAACTATGGCTACACCTTC.

This clone is medium-sized by share. J is TRBJ2-7 and V is TRBV11-3; the D gene is possibly TRBD1 (5 bases). The germline V gene has CDR1 SGHNT and CDR2 YENEEA. V lost 5 bases and J 3 bases, leaving 17 bases between the germline ends. The CDR3 has 15 amino acids. Here the CDR3 reads CASSQADQGSYEQYF. Here the CDR3 DNA reads TGTGCCAGCAGCCAAGCCGACCAGGGTAGCTACGAGCAGTACTTC. The full variable domain, its missing parts supplied by reference TRBV11-3 and TRBJ2-7, is EAGVVQSPRYKIIEKKQPVAFWCNPISGHNTLYWYLQNLGQGPELLIRYENEEAVDDSQLPKDRFSAERLKGVDSTLKIQPAELGDSAVYLCASSQADQGSYEQYFGPGTRLTVT.

V gene TRBV10-2 combines with J gene TRBJ2-3; D might be TRBD1 or TRBD2, each matching 5 bases. The germline CDR1 and CDR2 sequences are WSHSY and SAAADI. The CDR3 runs 15 residues. The V gene lost 6 bases and the J gene lost 1 base, with 14 bases spanning the gap. The CDR3 bases are TGCGCCAGCAGCGACAGAGGGACGGGCACAGATACGCAGTATTTT. Its translation is CASSDRGTGTDTQYF.

This clone has only a few counts. The chain uses TRBV30 and TRBJ1-2, with D possibly matching TRBD1 (6 bases). The CDR3 has 12 residues. The ends were cut back, 5 bases at V and 8 bases at J, with 15 bases in the middle. Germline V gene lookup returns CDR1 GTSNPN and CDR2 SVGIG (reference sequence). CDR3 coding DNA: TGTGCCTGGTTAACGAACAGGGTCGGCTACACCTTC. This encodes CAWLTNRVGYTF.

The genes are TRBV30 and TRBJ2-2; the D gene is possibly TRBD1 (5 bases). The CDR3 totals 14 residues. V was trimmed by 0 bases and J by 7 bases, leaving 12 bases between them. Per the germline V gene, CDR1 is GTSNPN and CDR2 is SVGIG (reference sequence). CDR3 protein: CAWSVGQIHGELFF. CDR3 DNA: TGTGCCTGGAGTGTGGGGCAGATCCACGGGGAGCTGTTTTTT.

This clone is medium-sized by share. The chain recombines TRBV9 with TRBJ2-1; D remains unclear. Between the trimmed V and J ends, which lost 6 bases and 5 bases, there was a span of 12 bases. This CDR3 spans 13 amino acids. From germline, CDR1 is SGDLS and CDR2 YYNGEE. The CDR3 nucleotides read TGTGCCAGCACTCTAGACTTAAACAATGAGCAGTTCTTC. The encoded protein is CASTLDLNNEQFF.

By share, this clone ranks as medium-sized (0.01 to 0.1%). The CDR3 bases are TGTGCCAGCAGCCAAGCCCCGGGACTAGGGTTCGAGCAGTACTTC. Translating it yields CASSQAPGLGFEQYF. This chain links TRBV11-3 with TRBJ2-7; 8 bases map to TRBD2. J lost 6 bases, V lost 5 bases, and 12 bases had no gene match. Germline loops: CDR1 SGHNT, CDR2 YENEEA. The length of the CDR3 is 15 residues.

By share, this clone ranks as medium-sized. The V call is TRBV11-3, the J call TRBJ2-2; 10 bases match TRBD2. V was pared by 4 bases and J by 4 bases, with 9 bases of the junction left unmatched. The CDR3 spans 17 residues. Germline CDR1 reads SGHNT; CDR2 reads YENEEA. The CDR3 is CASSSSSSGGSTGELFF. The CDR3 DNA reads as TGTGCCAGCAGCTCGAGCTCTAGCGGGGGCTCCACCGGGGAGCTGTTTTTT.

By frequency in the sample, this clone is medium-sized. The chain joins TRBV11-3 to TRBJ1-5; perhaps TRBD1 as D (5 bases). The CDR3 runs 14 residues. Between the trimmed V and J ends, which lost 5 bases and 5 bases, there was a span of 13 bases. CDR1 is SGHNT, CDR2 YENEEA, per germline. The CDR3 region is CASSRLGGDQPQHF. The CDR3 nucleotides are TGTGCCAGCAGCCGACTCGGAGGGGATCAGCCCCAGCATTTT.

The chain joins TRBV18 to TRBJ2-6, with 8 bases identical to TRBD2. J was trimmed by 2 bases and V by 3 bases; bases with no gene match: 0. This CDR3 has 15 amino acids. Germline assignment: CDR1 KGHSH and CDR2 LQKENI. CDR3 sequence reads: CASSPTSAGANVLTF. In nucleotides, the CDR3 is TGTGCCAGCTCACCGACTAGCGCTGGGGCCAACGTCCTGACTTTC.

Worth noting for this clone: At one of its ends the junction is not consistent with the germline gene, which may arise from a read error. V gene TRBV6-8 combines with J gene TRBJ2-3; TRBD2 aligns across 12 bases. CDR1 and CDR2 from the germline V gene are MNHGY and SAAAGT. The CDR3 is 15 residues long. CDR3 region: CASSDSLAGGGTQYF. The CDR3 DNA sequence: TGTGCCAGCAGTGACTCCCTAGCGGGGGGGGGAACGCAGTATTTT.

In this sample, this clone turned up a few times. This chain uses TRBV28 with TRBJ1-6; no clear D gene. The germline V gene has CDR1 MDHEN and CDR2 SYDVKM. The V and J ends lost 4 bases and 4 bases respectively, with 8 bases between them. This CDR3 has 14 residues. The CDR3 nucleotides read TGTGCCAGCAGTTATGGGGATTATAATTCACCCCTCCACTTT. Its translation is CASSYGDYNSPLHF.

The chain combines TRBV28 with TRBJ2-2, with D unresolved. This CDR3 is 13 amino acids long. The ends were cut back, 3 bases at V and 7 bases at J, with 9 bases in the middle. The germline V gene encodes CDR1 MDHEN and CDR2 SYDVKM. This CDR3 is CASSFGQLGELFF. CDR3 DNA: TGTGCCAGCAGTTTTGGGCAGCTCGGGGAGCTGTTTTTT.

The CDR3: CASSLGQPTNYGYTF. The DNA for the CDR3 is TGTGCCAGCAGCTTGGGACAACCAACTAACTATGGCTACACCTTC. This rearrangement joins TRBV11-3 to TRBJ1-2; D is possibly TRBD1 (6 bases). CDR3 length equals 15 residues. Germline V gene lookup returns CDR1 SGHNT and CDR2 YENEEA. Trimming cost V 3 bases and J 0 bases, with 11 bases left between them.

This sequence joins TRBV11-3 and TRBJ1-4; tentative D call: TRBD1 (5 bases). This CDR3 spans 15 amino acids. CDR1 and CDR2 (germline): SGHNT, YENEEA. V was clipped by 1 base and J by 8 bases, with 14 bases between them. The CDR3 is CASSLVGTVPEKLFF. In DNA form, the CDR3 reads TGTGCCAGCAGCTTAGTTGGGACGGTCCCCGAAAAACTGTTTTTT.

The V gene is TRBV19, the J gene TRBJ2-1; 9 bases are shared with TRBD1. Germline-derived CDR1 and CDR2 are LNHDA and SQIVND (reference sequence). CDR3 length: 15 residues. J gave up 1 base and V 6 bases, and 4 bases lay outside the gene matches. The CDR3 region is CASREQGASYNEQFF. DNA of the CDR3: TGTGCCAGTAGGGAACAGGGGGCGTCCTACAATGAGCAGTTCTTC.

The chain is built from TRBV10-2 and TRBJ2-3, with 7 positions matching TRBD2. Germline-derived CDR1 and CDR2 are WSHSY and SAAADI. The trim removed 4 bases at V and 0 bases at J, leaving 7 bases unmatched. The CDR3 is made up of 16 amino acids. This CDR3 is CASSAPAGPSTDTQYF. In DNA form, the CDR3 reads TGCGCCAGCAGTGCCCCAGCGGGACCTAGCACAGATACGCAGTATTTT.

In this sample, this clone turned up a few times. The chain employs TRBV23-1 and TRBJ1-4; D is ambiguous. TRBV23-1 is given ORF status, its function remaining uncertain. The CDR3 has 15 amino acids. V lost 6 bases and J 5 bases, leaving 16 bases between the germline ends. CDR3 loop: CASSQGLGVNEKLFF. The DNA for the CDR3 is TGCGCCAGCAGCCAAGGCCTGGGTGTCAATGAAAAACTGTTTTTT.

The V gene is TRBV10-3, the J gene TRBJ2-1; D is tentatively TRBD1 or TRBD2 (5 bases each). The CDR3 covers 14 residues. CDR1 and CDR2 (germline): ENHRY, SYGVKD. V lost 10 bases to trimming and J lost 5 bases, with 18 bases between them. The CDR3 DNA is TGTGCCAGCCTCCGGGACGTCGCCCACAATGAGCAGTTCTTC. Protein product: CASLRDVAHNEQFF.

The chain carries TRBV28 and TRBJ1-1; D is perhaps TRBD1 (5 bases). The CDR3 loop spans 15 amino acids. Trimming took off 11 bases at V and 0 bases at J, with 19 bases between the two ends. Per germline, CDR1 MDHEN and CDR2 SYDVKM. The CDR3 coding sequence is TGTGCCTCCGGACGCGGGGGGGTTATGAACACTGAAGCTTTCTTT. This sequence encodes CASGRGGVMNTEAFF.

This clone was seen a handful of times. This chain connects TRBV11-3 to TRBJ2-2; D gene ambiguous. CDR1 and CDR2 (germline): SGHNT, YENEEA. V gave up 5 bases and J gave up 2 bases, with 9 bases separating them. The CDR3 contains 14 residues. CDR3 region: CASSLTGNTGELFF. The DNA for the CDR3 is TGTGCCAGCAGCCTCACCGGTAACACCGGGGAGCTGTTTTTT. Combining the CDR3 with reference TRBV11-3 and TRBJ2-2 gives the whole variable domain EAGVVQSPRYKIIEKKQPVAFWCNPISGHNTLYWYLQNLGQGPELLIRYENEEAVDDSQLPKDRFSAERLKGVDSTLKIQPAELGDSAVYLCASSLTGNTGELFFGEGSRLTVL.

This rearrangement joins TRBV19 to TRBJ2-1; 8 nucleotides match TRBD2. Germline V lookup: CDR1 LNHDA, CDR2 SQIVND (reference sequence). This CDR3 region has 17 residues. V lost 5 bases, J lost 8 bases, and 17 bases stayed unmatched. CDR3 DNA sequence: TGTGCCAGTAGTTTGAACTCCCGGACTAGCCTAAGTGATGAGCAGTTCTTC. Translation gives CASSLNSRTSLSDEQFF.

The rearrangement uses TRBV28 and TRBJ2-3; D may be TRBD1 or TRBD2 (6 bases each). Germline CDR1 and CDR2: MDHEN and SYDVKM. The CDR3 has 17 residues. The V end was cut by 2 bases, the J end by 1 base, with 16 bases between. The DNA for the CDR3 is TGTGCCAGCAGTTTAGGGGGCGCGGGACGTCGCACAGATACGCAGTATTTT. Protein product: CASSLGGAGRRTDTQYF.

This clone is medium-sized by share. The chain combines TRBV11-3 with TRBJ1-1; TRBD1 agrees at 10 bases. Germline V CDR1 and CDR2: SGHNT, YENEEA. V was pared by 2 bases and J by 5 bases, with 5 bases of the junction left unmatched. The CDR3 sequence is 15 residues long. In DNA, the CDR3 is TGTGCCAGCAGCTTATCAGGGACAGGGGAGACTGAAGCTTTCTTT. It encodes CASSLSGTGETEAFF. Using reference TRBV11-3 and TRBJ1-1 for the parts outside the CDR3, the full variable domain is EAGVVQSPRYKIIEKKQPVAFWCNPISGHNTLYWYLQNLGQGPELLIRYENEEAVDDSQLPKDRFSAERLKGVDSTLKIQPAELGDSAVYLCASSLSGTGETEAFFGQGTRLTVV.

This clone turned up a few times. CDR3 coding DNA: TGTGCCAGCAGTTCTACTGTCTATGGCTACACCTTC. Amino acid sequence: CASSSTVYGYTF. J is TRBJ1-2 and V is TRBV28; D is unclear. The CDR3 is 12 amino acids. Looked up from germline, CDR1 is MDHEN and CDR2 is SYDVKM. V was clipped by 4 bases and J by 4 bases, with 7 bases between them.

This clone was observed once. V usage is TRBV14 and J usage is TRBJ2-1, with a weak D call TRBD2 (5 bases). Per the germline V gene, CDR1 is SGHDN and CDR2 is FVKESK. Trimming removed 1 base from V and 10 bases from J, with 17 bases in between. The CDR3 is 15 amino acids. CDR3 sequence reads: CASSQVLSGVREQFF. CDR3 bases: TGTGCCAGCAGCCAAGTATTGTCCGGGGTAAGAGAGCAGTTCTTC.

In its sample, this clone was seen a few times. The rearrangement joins TRBV11-3 to TRBJ1-2; 7 positions agree with TRBD1. Losses at the gene ends were 7 bases for V and 8 bases for J; bases not matched to a gene: 22. The CDR3 length is 17 residues. CDR1 and CDR2 from the germline V gene are SGHNT and YENEEA. The CDR3 DNA is TGTGCCAGCATCCCGCTTCTTGACAGGGCAAACGCGGGGGGCTACACCTTC. This encodes CASIPLLDRANAGGYTF.